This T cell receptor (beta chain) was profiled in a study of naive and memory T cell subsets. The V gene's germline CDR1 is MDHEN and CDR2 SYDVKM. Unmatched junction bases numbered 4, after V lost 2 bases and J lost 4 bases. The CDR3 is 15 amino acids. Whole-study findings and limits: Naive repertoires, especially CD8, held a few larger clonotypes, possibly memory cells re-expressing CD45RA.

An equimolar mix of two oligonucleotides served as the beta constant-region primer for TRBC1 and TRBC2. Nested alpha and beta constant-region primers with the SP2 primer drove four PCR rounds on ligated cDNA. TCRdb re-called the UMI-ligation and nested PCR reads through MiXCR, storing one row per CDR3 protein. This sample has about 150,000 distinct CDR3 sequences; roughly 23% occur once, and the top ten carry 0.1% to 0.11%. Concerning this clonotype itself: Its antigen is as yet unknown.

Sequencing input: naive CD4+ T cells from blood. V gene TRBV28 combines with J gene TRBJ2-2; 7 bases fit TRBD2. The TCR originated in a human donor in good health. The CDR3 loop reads CASSLGGSSTGELFF. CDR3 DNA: TGTGCCAGCAGTTTAGGCGGGAGTAGCACCGGGGAGCTGTTTTTT.